Listed here are 27 T cell receptor beta chains from one sample, sequenced in a study of CD8 T cells in ankylosing spondylitis. TCRdb ran MiXCR on the 5' RACE reads and lists one entry per CDR3 protein. The data contain under 300,000 distinct CDR3 sequences, about 10% of them singletons. The sample consisted of blood, either unsorted or a sorted T cell fraction (not recorded which). The receptors derive from a male donor with ankylosing spondylitis or in good health (not recorded which).

This clonotype was detected ten times or more. The chain employs TRBV20-1 and TRBJ2-5; 9 nucleotides match TRBD1. In germline, CDR1 is DFQATT, CDR2 SNEGSKA (reference sequence). The J segment lost 4 bases and the V segment lost 3 bases, leaving 6 bases of the junction unmatched. This CDR3 is 14 amino acids long. CDR3 sequence (DNA): TGCAGTGCTAGGGGACAGGGAGGATCAGAGACCCAGTACTTC. As protein: CSARGQGGSETQYF.

The chain carries TRBV3-1 and TRBJ2-1; 12 bases align to TRBD1. The CDR3 runs 19 residues. In germline, CDR1 is LGHDT, CDR2 YNNKEL (reference sequence). J gave up 3 bases and V 1 base, and 10 bases lay outside the gene matches. The CDR3 coding sequence is TGTGCCAGCAGCCAAGTTGGTCCCGGGACAGGGGGCCTCTACAATGAGCAGTTCTTC. Translating gives CASSQVGPGTGGLYNEQFF.

The sample holds many counts of this clonotype. V gene TRBV7-8 combines with J gene TRBJ1-5, with a weak D call TRBD1 (5 bases). CDR3 size: 14 residues. Trimming removed 5 bases at V and 0 bases at J, with 8 bases between. The germline gives CDR1 SGHVS, CDR2 FQNEAQ. CDR3 protein: CASSAGFSNQPQHF. CDR3 nucleotide sequence: TGTGCCAGCAGCGCAGGGTTTAGCAATCAGCCCCAGCATTTT.

This clonotype was detected many times. This chain uses TRBV12-3 or TRBV12-4 with TRBJ1-1; D not certain. This CDR3 is built from 12 residues. V gave up 10 bases and J gave up 7 bases, with 16 bases separating them. The CDR3 loop reads CAIHINYGEAFF. The CDR3, as DNA: TGTGCCATCCACATAAATTACGGTGAAGCTTTCTTT.

V gene TRBV28 combines with J gene TRBJ2-2, with a possible D match to TRBD1 (6 bases). Between the trimmed V and J ends, which lost 3 bases and 7 bases, there was a span of 15 bases. The CDR3 contains 15 residues. Germline V CDR1 and CDR2: MDHEN, SYDVKM. The CDR3 DNA reads TGTGCCAGCAGTTTGAACCCTAAGGGGGTCGGGGAGCTGTTTTTT. The encoded protein is CASSLNPKGVGELFF.

The V gene is TRBV28, the J gene TRBJ2-7; the match to TRBD1 covers 8 bases. Trimming removed 7 bases from V and 3 bases from J; junction bases left unmatched: 8. In germline, CDR1 is MDHEN, CDR2 SYDVKM. The CDR3 is 14 amino acids. The CDR3 loop reads CASTLGQVGYEQYF. CDR3 DNA sequence: TGTGCCAGCACTCTGGGACAGGTGGGCTACGAGCAGTACTTC.

This chain joins TRBV20-1 and TRBJ2-1, with TRBD1 matching 9 bases. The CDR3 is 14 residues long. Germline loops: CDR1 DFQATT, CDR2 SNEGSKA (reference sequence). Trimming at V came to 2 bases and at J to 9 bases, leaving 8 bases not matched to a gene. CDR3 sequence: CSARPGQGWGEQFF. DNA of the CDR3: TGCAGTGCTAGACCGGGACAGGGATGGGGTGAGCAGTTCTTC.

This clonotype was seen many times. This chain joins TRBV20-1 and TRBJ2-3, with a tentative D call TRBD2 (6 bases). Germline CDR1 reads DFQATT; CDR2 reads SNEGSKA (reference sequence). Trimming took 5 bases from V and 0 from J, leaving 30 bases between them. This CDR3 comprises 20 residues. CDR3 sequence: CSARPYRTDPGTSSTDTQYF. The CDR3 DNA reads TGCAGTGCTCGACCTTACCGGACCGATCCCGGGACTTCAAGCACAGATACGCAGTATTTT.

This clonotype was counted ten times or more. The gene calls are TRBV20-1 and TRBJ2-7; TRBD1 is a possible D gene (5 bases). V was pared by 5 bases and J by 3 bases, with 14 bases between. The germline CDR1 and CDR2 sequences are DFQATT and SNEGSKA (reference sequence). The CDR3 extends over 13 amino acids. The CDR3 is CSAPRGQYYEQYF. DNA for the CDR3: TGCAGTGCTCCAAGGGGCCAATACTACGAGCAGTACTTC.

This clonotype was found many times. The gene calls are TRBV5-1 and TRBJ2-1, with D possibly TRBD1 on 6 matching bases. The CDR3 is 13 residues long. The V gene's germline CDR1 is SGHRS and CDR2 YFSETQ. V was cut by 0 bases and J by 8 bases, with 9 bases left in between. CDR3 amino acids: CASSLDRVYEQFF. The DNA of the CDR3 is TGCGCCAGCAGCTTGGACAGGGTCTATGAGCAGTTCTTC. Full variable domain (outside the CDR3, taken from reference TRBV5-1 and TRBJ2-1): KAGVTQTPRYLIKTRGQQVTLSCSPISGHRSVSWYQQTPGQGLQFLFEYFSETQRNKGNFPGRFSGRQFSNSRSEMNVSTLELGDSALYLCASSLDRVYEQFFGPGTRLTVL.

This clonotype was counted between two and nine times. V and J are TRBV19 and TRBJ1-2; the D gene is possibly TRBD1 (6 bases). CDR3 length: 14 amino acids. The V end lost 4 bases, the J end lost 3 bases, and 12 bases lay between the germline ends. CDR1 LNHDA and CDR2 SQIVND come from the germline V gene (reference sequence). Written as DNA, the CDR3 is TGTGCCAGTAGTAGGCGGAACAGGGACTATGGCTACACCTTC. Translating it yields CASSRRNRDYGYTF. The full variable domain, with the rest looked up from reference TRBV19 and TRBJ1-2, is DGGITQSPKYLFRKEGQNVTLSCEQNLNHDAMYWYRQDPGQGLRLIYYSQIVNDFQKGDIAEGYSVSREKKESFPLTVTSAQKNPTAFYLCASSRRNRDYGYTFGSGTRLTVV.

This clonotype has a handful of counts. CDR3: CASSLLAGGSSTDTQYF. The CDR3 coding sequence is TGTGCCAGCAGTCTACTAGCGGGAGGCTCTAGCACAGATACGCAGTATTTT. J is TRBJ2-3 and V is TRBV12-3 or TRBV12-4; 12 bases map to TRBD2. V shed 5 bases, J shed 0 bases, and the junction held 6 bases outside the gene matches. The CDR3 consists of 17 residues.

V gene TRBV20-1 combines with J gene TRBJ1-3; 8 bases are shared with TRBD1. The V and J ends lost 5 bases and 4 bases, in that order; junction bases with no gene match: 7. Germline loops: CDR1 DFQATT, CDR2 SNEGSKA (reference sequence). This CDR3 comprises 14 residues. The CDR3 loop reads CSAPTPGGGNTIYF. CDR3 sequence (DNA): TGCAGTGCTCCTACTCCAGGGGGCGGAAACACCATATATTTT.

This clonotype was seen ten or more times. V gene TRBV15 combines with J gene TRBJ2-1; D not resolved. The CDR3 consists of 14 residues. CDR1 LNHNV and CDR2 YYDKDF come from the germline V gene (reference sequence). The germline V and J ends were trimmed by 3 bases and 3 bases, with 9 bases remaining between them. CDR3 protein: CATSSFVLYNEQFF. DNA for the CDR3: TGTGCCACCAGCAGCTTCGTCCTCTACAATGAGCAGTTCTTC.

This clonotype was counted at least ten times. The chain recombines TRBV20-1 with TRBJ2-1; 11 nucleotides line up with TRBD2. The V and J ends lost 5 bases and 4 bases, in that order; junction bases with no gene match: 7. This CDR3 is 15 amino acids long. CDR1 and CDR2 from the germline V gene are DFQATT and SNEGSKA (reference sequence). The CDR3 coding sequence is TGCAGTGCTCATAGCGGGGGGGCGGGTTACAATGAGCAGTTCTTC. Translation: CSAHSGGAGYNEQFF.

The genes are TRBV7-3 and TRBJ2-7; possible D gene TRBD1, 5 bases. The CDR3 contains 14 residues. Germline assignment: CDR1 SGHTA and CDR2 FQGTGA. V lost 2 bases and J 5 bases, leaving 13 bases between the germline ends. The CDR3 DNA reads as TGTGCCAGCAGCTTAGAACACAGGTCCGACGAGCAGTACTTC. This sequence encodes CASSLEHRSDEQYF.

The sample holds many counts of this clonotype. The gene calls are TRBV7-2 and TRBJ2-2, with D hard to call. Trimming shortened V by 0 bases and J by 5 bases, and 7 bases separated the two germline ends. Germline CDR1 reads SGHTA; CDR2 reads FQGNSA. This CDR3 region has 14 residues. CDR3 protein: CASSLAPLTGELFF. CDR3 DNA sequence: TGTGCCAGCAGCTTAGCCCCATTGACCGGGGAGCTGTTTTTT.

This clonotype showed up many times. The chain couples TRBV20-1 to TRBJ2-5; TRBD2 aligns across 7 bases. Germline V gives CDR1 DFQATT, CDR2 SNEGSKA (reference sequence). The CDR3 is 14 amino acids. J lost 5 bases, V lost 0 bases, and 6 bases had no gene match. CDR3 coding DNA: TGCAGTGCTAGAGATAGCGGGTGGCGGGAGACCCAGTACTTC. Encoded protein: CSARDSGWRETQYF.

This chain links TRBV20-1 with TRBJ1-2; D gene ambiguous. Trimming took 2 bases from V and 4 from J, leaving 23 bases between them. Per germline, CDR1 DFQATT and CDR2 SNEGSKA (reference sequence). The CDR3 covers 17 residues. CDR3 sequence: CSARPQSRAILPYGYTF. In DNA, the CDR3 is TGCAGTGCTAGACCTCAGAGTCGAGCAATTTTACCCTATGGCTACACCTTC.

This clonotype was found many times. V gene TRBV10-3 combines with J gene TRBJ2-7; the D gene is possibly TRBD1 (6 bases). Germline V gene data show CDR1 as ENHRY and CDR2 as SYGVKD. The CDR3 runs to 15 residues. V was clipped by 6 bases and J by 0 bases, with 15 bases between them. Here the CDR3 reads CAIRDPGHLSYEQYF. CDR3 coding DNA: TGTGCCATCAGGGATCCGGGACACCTCTCCTACGAGCAGTACTTC.

The V gene is TRBV5-4, the J gene TRBJ1-1, with D uncertain. The CDR3 sequence is 15 residues long. The V gene's germline CDR1 is SGHNT and CDR2 YYREEE (reference sequence). V was cut by 1 base and J by 4 bases, with 14 bases left in between. The CDR3 sequence: CASSLYGSGGTEAFF. DNA for the CDR3: TGTGCCAGCAGCTTGTACGGTTCTGGCGGCACTGAAGCTTTCTTT.

CDR3 nucleotide sequence: TGTGCCAGCAGTGAAAAAACTAAAGAGACCCAGTACTTC. This encodes CASSEKTKETQYF. J is TRBJ2-5 and V is TRBV25-1; D is ambiguous. The CDR3 spans 13 residues. The V gene lost 2 bases and the J gene lost 3 bases, with 7 bases spanning the gap. The V gene's germline CDR1 is MGHDK and CDR2 SYGVNS.

The chain joins TRBV7-9 to TRBJ2-5; tentative D call: TRBD1 (5 bases). Trimming took 4 bases from V and 1 from J, leaving 13 bases between them. In germline, CDR1 is SEHNR, CDR2 FQNEAQ (reference sequence). The CDR3 is 15 residues long. The DNA of the CDR3 is TGTGCCAGCAGCTACCAGGGCCAACTCCAAGAGACCCAGTACTTC. Encoded protein: CASSYQGQLQETQYF.

In its sample, this clonotype was seen a few times. The J gene is TRBJ1-1, the V gene TRBV18; TRBD1 matches 7 bases. J gave up 7 bases and V 0 bases, and 2 bases lay outside the gene matches. Germline CDR1 is KGHSH and CDR2 is LQKENI. The CDR3 runs 13 residues. The CDR3 loop reads CASSPPQGGEAFF. Written as DNA, the CDR3 is TGTGCCAGCTCACCACCTCAGGGGGGTGAAGCTTTCTTT.

This clonotype was seen many times. This chain's CDR3 is CASSSLAGGPYNEQFF. The CDR3, as DNA: TGTGCCAGCAGCTCCTTAGCGGGAGGCCCCTACAATGAGCAGTTCTTC. The chain uses TRBV7-8 and TRBJ2-1, with 10 bases matching TRBD2. The germline V gene encodes CDR1 SGHVS and CDR2 FQNEAQ. Losses at the gene ends were 4 bases for V and 2 bases for J; bases not matched to a gene: 5. This CDR3 is built from 16 residues.

This clonotype came up many times. The chain recombines TRBV7-9 with TRBJ1-1, with D perhaps matching TRBD1 (5 bases). The CDR3 has 15 amino acids. The germline V gene has CDR1 SEHNR and CDR2 FQNEAQ (reference sequence). V gave up 6 bases and J gave up 4 bases, with 18 bases separating them. CDR3: CASRKGGTLLTEAFF. The DNA of the CDR3 is TGTGCCAGCAGAAAAGGAGGGACCTTACTCACTGAAGCTTTCTTT.

The V call is TRBV6-1, the J call TRBJ1-2, with D perhaps matching TRBD1 (6 bases). The CDR3 runs 14 residues. The V gene's germline CDR1 is MNHNS and CDR2 SASEGT. The V end was cut by 5 bases, the J end by 4 bases, with 14 bases between. The CDR3 DNA is TGTGCCAGCAGTAAGGAGGCAGGGGTCTATGGCTACACCTTC. Translating gives CASSKEAGVYGYTF.